This T cell receptor (beta chain) was recorded in a study of cytomegalovirus exposure and HLA in healthy donors. Points from the study as a whole: Reported findings show TCR beta sequences accurately forecast HLA-A and HLA-B alleles in most subjects.

PCR amplification relied on 60 Vbeta primers (plus 13 Jbeta primers). Assay: immunoSEQ multiplex PCR; the TCRdb copy retains only in-frame clones and omits some. The top ten hold approximately 3% of the sample, which has 60,000 to 80,000 clones, roughly two thirds seen once. The germline CDR1 and CDR2 sequences are SGHAT and FQNNGV. Deletions cut 5 bases from V and 1 base from J, with 18 bases between. CDR3 length: 16 residues. As to this clone: Its antigen is unknown.

This sequence joins TRBV11-2 and TRBJ2-7; the D gene is possibly TRBD2 (6 bases). The TCR was taken from a man aged 30 to 45 in good health and CMV-seronegative. The sequenced sample consisted of PBMCs. CDR3 DNA sequence: TGTGCCAGCAGCCTGGGAGGTGGGGGTGTATCCTACGAGCAGTACTTC. Its translation: CASSLGGGGVSYEQYF. Full variable domain (remainder filled in from reference TRBV11-2 and TRBJ2-7): EAGVAQSPRYKIIEKRQSVAFWCNPISGHATLYWYQQILGQGPKLLIQFQNNGVVDDSQLPKDRFSAERLKGVDSTLKIQPAKLEDSAVYLCASSLGGGGVSYEQYFGPGTRLTVT.